What follows is one TCR beta chain and its context. The antigen is unknown. This sample is drawn from a study of graft-versus-host responses after intestinal transplantation. Overall study context: Recipients were given multivisceral, liver-intestinal, or isolated intestinal transplants. Induction with anti-thymocyte globulin, then tacrolimus and steroids for roughly three years, was given to all recipients.

Data came from immunoSEQ multiplex PCR; TCRdb stores just in-frame clones and leaves some out. The table records tens of thousands of clones, over 90% of them present only once. General study findings and limits: Some GvH clones appeared in ileal mucosa or blood before recipient bone marrow. GvH clone levels peaked in circulation, and this peak was associated with early post-transplant HvG declines.

This CDR3 contains 14 residues. Germline values: CDR1 SNHLY, CDR2 FYNNEI. J gave up 5 bases and V 6 bases, and 10 bases lay outside the gene matches. The clonotype comes from a human donor who was the organ donor for an intestinal transplant. The J gene is TRBJ2-7, the V gene TRBV2; 7 bases fit TRBD1. The material was unstimulated CD4+ T cells sorted from spleen or lymph node cells, obtained before transplant. The CDR3 reads CASSDRAFFNEQYF. The DNA of the CDR3 is TGTGCCAGCAGCGACAGGGCATTTTTCAACGAGCAGTACTTC.